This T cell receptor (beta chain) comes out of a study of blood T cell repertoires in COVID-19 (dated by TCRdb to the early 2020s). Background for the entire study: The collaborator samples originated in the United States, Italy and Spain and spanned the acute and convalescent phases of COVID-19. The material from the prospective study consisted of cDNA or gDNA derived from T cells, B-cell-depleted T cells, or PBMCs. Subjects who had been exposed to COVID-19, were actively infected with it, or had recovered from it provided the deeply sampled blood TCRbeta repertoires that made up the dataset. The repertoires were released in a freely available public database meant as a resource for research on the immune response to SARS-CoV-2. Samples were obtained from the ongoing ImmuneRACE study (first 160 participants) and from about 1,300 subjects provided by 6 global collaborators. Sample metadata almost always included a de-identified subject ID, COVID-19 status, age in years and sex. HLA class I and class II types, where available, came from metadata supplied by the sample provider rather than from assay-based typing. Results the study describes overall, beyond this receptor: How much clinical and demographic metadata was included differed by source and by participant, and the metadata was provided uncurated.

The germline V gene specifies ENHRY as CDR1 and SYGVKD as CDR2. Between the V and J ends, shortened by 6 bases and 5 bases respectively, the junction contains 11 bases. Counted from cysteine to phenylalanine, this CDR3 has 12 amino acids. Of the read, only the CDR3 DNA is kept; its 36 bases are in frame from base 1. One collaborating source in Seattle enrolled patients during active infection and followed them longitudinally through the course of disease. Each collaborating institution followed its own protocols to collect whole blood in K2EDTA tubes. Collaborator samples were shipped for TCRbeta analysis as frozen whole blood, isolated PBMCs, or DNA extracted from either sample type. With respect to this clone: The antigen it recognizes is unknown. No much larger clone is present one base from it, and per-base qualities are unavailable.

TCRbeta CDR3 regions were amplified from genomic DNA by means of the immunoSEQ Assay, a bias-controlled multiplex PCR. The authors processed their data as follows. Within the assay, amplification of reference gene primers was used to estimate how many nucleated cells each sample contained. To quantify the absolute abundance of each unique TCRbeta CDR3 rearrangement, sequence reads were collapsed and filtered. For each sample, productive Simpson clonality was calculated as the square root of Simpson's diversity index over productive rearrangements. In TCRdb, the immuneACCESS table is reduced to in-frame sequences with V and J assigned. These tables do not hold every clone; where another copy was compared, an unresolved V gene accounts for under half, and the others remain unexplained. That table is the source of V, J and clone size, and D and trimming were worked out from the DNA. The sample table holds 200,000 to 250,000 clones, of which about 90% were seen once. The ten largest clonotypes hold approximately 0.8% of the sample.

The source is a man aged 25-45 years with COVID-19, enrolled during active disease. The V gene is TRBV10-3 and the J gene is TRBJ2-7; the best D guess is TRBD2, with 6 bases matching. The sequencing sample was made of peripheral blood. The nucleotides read TGTGCCATCAGGGGGGGAGAGGACGAGCAGTACTTC. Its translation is CAIRGGEDEQYF.